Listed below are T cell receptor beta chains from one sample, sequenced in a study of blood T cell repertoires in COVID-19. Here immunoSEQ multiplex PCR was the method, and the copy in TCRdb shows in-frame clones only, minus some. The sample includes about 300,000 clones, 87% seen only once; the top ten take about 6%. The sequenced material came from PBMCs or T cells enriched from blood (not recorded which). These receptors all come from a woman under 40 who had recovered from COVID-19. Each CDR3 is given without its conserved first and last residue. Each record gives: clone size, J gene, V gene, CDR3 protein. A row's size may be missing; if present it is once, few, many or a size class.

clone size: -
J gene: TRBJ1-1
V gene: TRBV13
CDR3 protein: ASSPGGQMGFLTEAF

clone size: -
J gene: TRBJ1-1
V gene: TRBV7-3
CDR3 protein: ASRRSVSTEAF

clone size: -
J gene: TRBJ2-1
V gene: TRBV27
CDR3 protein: ASSLLGDEQF

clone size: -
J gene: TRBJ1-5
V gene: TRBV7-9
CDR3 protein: ASSSGTGSQPQH

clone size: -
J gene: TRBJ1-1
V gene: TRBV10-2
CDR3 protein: ASSESAAGIEAF

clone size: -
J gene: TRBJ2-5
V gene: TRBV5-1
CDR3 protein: ASSTEGQETQY

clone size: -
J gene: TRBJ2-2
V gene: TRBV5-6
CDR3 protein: ASSLAGVSTGELF

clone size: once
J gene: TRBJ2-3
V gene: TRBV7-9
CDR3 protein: ASSPGVSSTDTQY

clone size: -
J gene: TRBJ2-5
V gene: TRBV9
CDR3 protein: ASSVGGRETQY

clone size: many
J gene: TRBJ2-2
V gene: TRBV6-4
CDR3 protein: ASSASGGATGELF

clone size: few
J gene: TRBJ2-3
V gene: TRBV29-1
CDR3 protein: SVETLGGKSDTQY

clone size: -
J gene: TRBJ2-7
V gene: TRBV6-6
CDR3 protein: ASSYVSGTGVHEQY

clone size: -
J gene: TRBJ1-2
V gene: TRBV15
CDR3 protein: ATSRDRGYGYT

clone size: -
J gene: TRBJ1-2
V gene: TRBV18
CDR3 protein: ASSPTGWNGYT

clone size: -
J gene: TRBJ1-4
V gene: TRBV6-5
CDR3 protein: ASRVQGSKKLF

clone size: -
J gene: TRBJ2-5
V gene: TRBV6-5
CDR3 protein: ASSYTGTREETQY

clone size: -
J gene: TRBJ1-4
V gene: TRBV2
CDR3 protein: ASSDEGPQILPATNEKLF

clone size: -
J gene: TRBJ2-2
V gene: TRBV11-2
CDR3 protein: ASIDRDRAGELF

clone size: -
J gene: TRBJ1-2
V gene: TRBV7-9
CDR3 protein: ASRDGWGADGYT

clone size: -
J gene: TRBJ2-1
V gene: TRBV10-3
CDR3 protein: AISNSGGKYNEQF

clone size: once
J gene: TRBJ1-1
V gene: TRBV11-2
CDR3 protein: ASSLGGLGEWNTEAF

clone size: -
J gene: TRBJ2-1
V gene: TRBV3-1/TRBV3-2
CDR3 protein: ASSQIAGGLPDEQF

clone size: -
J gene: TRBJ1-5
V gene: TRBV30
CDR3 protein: AWSGTAVVQPQH

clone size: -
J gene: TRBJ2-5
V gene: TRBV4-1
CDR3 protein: ASSQLTSPGRETQY

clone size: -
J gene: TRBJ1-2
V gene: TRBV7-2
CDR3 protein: ASSPTVNLGGVYGYT

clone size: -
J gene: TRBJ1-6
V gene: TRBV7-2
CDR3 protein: ASSFGTGPYNSPLH

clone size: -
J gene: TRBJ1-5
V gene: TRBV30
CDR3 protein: AWGDILNQPQH